The clone carrying this T cell receptor beta chain was counted between two and nine times. Its antigen remains unidentified. This entry belongs to a study of lymphopenia after photon versus proton radiotherapy. Study findings and constraints: Oligoclonal CD8+ Temra expansion after nadir drove photon patients' diversity drop.

TCRdb keeps only in-frame clones here, not all; method: immunoSEQ multiplex PCR. The sample has 55,000 to 70,000 clones, roughly 92% seen once. The CDR3 is 15 residues long. V shed 6 bases and J 2 bases; nucleotides not matched to a gene: 4. Germline assignment: CDR1 SGHTA and CDR2 FQGTGA. The specimen was peripheral blood, collected from a patient treated with photon-based radiotherapy. J is TRBJ2-7 and V is TRBV7-3; TRBD2 matches at 13 bases. The source is a woman in her thirties or forties with cholangiocarcinoma. This CDR3 reads CASSPGTSGAYEQYF. The CDR3 bases are TGTGCCAGCAGTCCCGGGACTAGCGGGGCCTACGAGCAGTACTTC.